This T cell receptor beta chain was sequenced for a study of memory CD4+ T cells and cytomegalovirus serostatus. Single viable CD3+CD4+CD8-CD45RO+ cells were sorted as the memory CD4+ T cells. Libraries were prepared by immunoSEQ multiplex PCR; TCRdb keeps only in-frame clonotypes and omits some of them. The sample records more than 35,000 clones, nearly 80% being singletons. V shed 2 bases and J 7 bases; nucleotides not matched to a gene: 6. The CDR3 is made up of 15 amino acids. Germline V gene data show CDR1 as KGHSH and CDR2 as LQKENI. V usage is TRBV18 and J usage is TRBJ2-7; 12 positions agree with TRBD1. The sample was memory CD4+ T cells from blood. This receptor was taken from an adult in good health and CMV-seronegative. The chain's CDR3 is CASSPTGQGAGEQYF. CDR3 sequence (DNA): TGTGCCAGCTCACCAACGGGACAGGGGGCGGGGGAGCAGTACTTC.